The source of this T cell receptor beta chain is a study of T-cell reconstitution after alpha-beta-depleted transplantation in children. This clonotype came up many times. Preparation of the TCRbeta library used unique molecular identifiers. TCRdb recomputed calls from the PCR reads with MiXCR, one row per CDR3 protein. Among 350,000 to 400,000 distinct CDR3 sequences listed, about a fifth were seen once. V gave up 7 bases and J gave up 0 bases, with 9 bases separating them. The V gene's germline CDR1 is MNHEY and CDR2 SMNVEV (reference sequence). This CDR3 spans 13 amino acids. The source of this sequence is a human donor who donated a stem cell graft to a child with acute myeloid leukemia. The chain employs TRBV27 and TRBJ1-1; D might be TRBD1 (5 bases). Specimen: PBMCs from the stem cell graft donor, collected from the stem cell graft. The CDR3 DNA is TGTGCCAGCAAGACAGACATGAACACTGAAGCTTTCTTT. Protein product: CASKTDMNTEAFF.